This T cell receptor (beta chain) is from a study of regulatory T cells in long-lasting Graves disease. This clonotype was detected ten times or more. V was clipped by 6 bases and J by 0 bases, with 11 bases between them. CDR3 length equals 15 residues. Germline V CDR1 and CDR2: MNHNS, SASEGT. Relying on iRepertoire HTBI primers and Arm-PCR of CDR3 regions, the team built TCR beta libraries. Each CDR3 protein is one row after TCRdb ran MiXCR on the multiplex PCR reads. This sample carries 520,000 or so distinct CDR3 sequences, around 12% of them seen once, and the ten largest clones take 7.5% to 9%. Described time point: newly diagnosed GD, antithyroid drugs for less than 3 months. PBMC-derived RNA was used for the TCR library. This sample also appeared in a second study, on T cells in Graves' hyperthyroidism and ophthalmopathy.

This material consisted of peripheral blood mononuclear cells (PBMCs), taken at new diagnosis, from a patient treated with antithyroid drugs. The origin of this receptor is a woman aged 30 to 39 with Graves disease. The V gene is TRBV6-1, the J gene TRBJ2-2, with D perhaps being TRBD1 or TRBD2 (5 bases each). The CDR3 coding sequence is TGTGCCAGCAGAGGGACCGATGCGAACACCGGGGAGCTGTTTTTT. Its protein product is CASRGTDANTGELFF.